This entry lists 8 T cell receptor beta chains sequenced from one sample in a study of PD-1 blockade in classical Hodgkin lymphoma. This table comes from immunoSEQ multiplex PCR, and its TCRdb copy is limited to in-frame clones, with some not included. The sample has over 15,000 clones, about 68% seen once. Time point: cycle 4 day 1 (C4D1), after five to seven weeks of nivolumab. The patients all showed relapse after autologous stem cell transplantation, while their brentuximab vedotin exposure varied. It was by magnetic negative selection that CD4+ T cells were purified from thawed PBMCs. The sample was CD4+ T cells from blood, taken before the fourth cycle of nivolumab. These receptors originate from a human donor with classical Hodgkin lymphoma.

The rearrangement links TRBV5-1 to TRBJ1-6; D call uncertain. Germline values: CDR1 SGHRS, CDR2 YFSETQ. CDR3 length: 13 amino acids. V lost 1 base, J lost 8 bases, and 7 bases lay in between. The CDR3 region is CASSLLTDSPLHF. CDR3 nucleotide sequence: TGCGCCAGCAGCTTGCTGACGGATTCACCCCTCCACTTT.

This clone was picked up one time. The DNA of the CDR3 is TGTGCCAGCAGCGTAGCTGACCATCCTACCTCTGGAAACACCATATATTTT. Encoded protein: CASSVADHPTSGNTIYF. This rearrangement joins TRBV9 to TRBJ1-3; unclear D gene. V was shortened by 0 bases and J by 0 bases, with 13 bases between the two germline ends. The CDR3 is 17 residues long. Germline V gene lookup returns CDR1 SGDLS and CDR2 YYNGEE. Combining the CDR3 with reference TRBV9 and TRBJ1-3 gives the whole variable domain DSGVTQTPKHLITATGQRVTLRCSPRSGDLSVYWYQQSLDQGLQFLIQYYNGEERAKGNILERFSAQQFPDLHSELNLSSLELGDSALYFCASSVADHPTSGNTIYFGEGSWLTVV.

Only a few counts were recorded for this clone. The V call is TRBV5-1, the J call TRBJ2-1; D possibly uses TRBD1 or TRBD2 (5 bases each). The CDR3 has 15 amino acids. V lost 3 bases and J 2 bases, leaving 12 bases between the germline ends. Germline V lookup: CDR1 SGHRS, CDR2 YFSETQ. The CDR3 DNA follows: TGCGCCAGCAGCTGGGACGGGCCGACCTACAATGAGCAGTTCTTC. Translated, it gives CASSWDGPTYNEQFF.

The CDR3 spells CAATRGSTDTQYF. In DNA form, the CDR3 reads TGTGCTGCGACTAGGGGTAGCACAGATACGCAGTATTTT. The rearrangement uses TRBV12-5 and TRBJ2-3; perhaps TRBD2 as D (6 bases). Trimming took 11 bases from V and 0 from J, leaving 12 bases between them. Germline assignment: CDR1 LGHNT and CDR2 FRNRAP. The CDR3 is 13 amino acids.

The rearrangement joins TRBV5-4 to TRBJ1-1, with D possibly TRBD1 on 5 matching bases. This CDR3 has 13 amino acids. Looked up from germline, CDR1 is SGHNT and CDR2 is YYREEE (reference sequence). Deletions cut 4 bases from V and 4 bases from J, with 11 bases between. Here the CDR3 DNA reads TGTGCCAGCAGCCGGGACCCACTCACTGAAGCTTTCTTT. It codes for CASSRDPLTEAFF.

This rearrangement joins TRBV11-2 to TRBJ2-2, with D possibly TRBD1 on 5 matching bases. Trimming left V 6 bases short and J 7 bases short, with 15 bases between. Germline lookup yields CDR1 SGHAT and CDR2 FQNNGV. The length of the CDR3 is 14 residues. CDR3 residues: CASSPLQGSGELFF. In DNA, the CDR3 is TGTGCCAGCAGTCCTCTTCAGGGAAGCGGGGAGCTGTTTTTT.

CDR3 coding DNA: TGTGCCAGCAGTTACGGCGACACTAACTATGGCTACACCTTC. As protein: CASSYGDTNYGYTF. This chain connects TRBV6-5 to TRBJ1-2; D is uncertain. Germline V lookup: CDR1 MNHEY, CDR2 SVGAGI. The ends were cut back, 2 bases at V and 0 bases at J, with 7 bases in the middle. The CDR3 runs 14 residues.

The J gene is TRBJ2-3, the V gene TRBV2, with 7 bases matching TRBD2. The germline gives CDR1 SNHLY, CDR2 FYNNEI. V was clipped by 4 bases and J by 4 bases; unmatched bases: 8. The CDR3 covers 15 residues. The CDR3 here is CASSVLGGGPDTQYF. The CDR3, as DNA: TGTGCCAGCAGTGTTTTGGGGGGGGGTCCAGATACGCAGTATTTT. The variable domain in full, completed from reference TRBV2 and TRBJ2-3, reads EPEVTQTPSHQVTQMGQEVILRCVPISNHLYFYWYRQILGQKVEFLVSFYNNEISEKSEIFDDQFSVERPDGSNFTLKIRSTKLEDSAMYFCASSVLGGGPDTQYFGPGTRLTVL.